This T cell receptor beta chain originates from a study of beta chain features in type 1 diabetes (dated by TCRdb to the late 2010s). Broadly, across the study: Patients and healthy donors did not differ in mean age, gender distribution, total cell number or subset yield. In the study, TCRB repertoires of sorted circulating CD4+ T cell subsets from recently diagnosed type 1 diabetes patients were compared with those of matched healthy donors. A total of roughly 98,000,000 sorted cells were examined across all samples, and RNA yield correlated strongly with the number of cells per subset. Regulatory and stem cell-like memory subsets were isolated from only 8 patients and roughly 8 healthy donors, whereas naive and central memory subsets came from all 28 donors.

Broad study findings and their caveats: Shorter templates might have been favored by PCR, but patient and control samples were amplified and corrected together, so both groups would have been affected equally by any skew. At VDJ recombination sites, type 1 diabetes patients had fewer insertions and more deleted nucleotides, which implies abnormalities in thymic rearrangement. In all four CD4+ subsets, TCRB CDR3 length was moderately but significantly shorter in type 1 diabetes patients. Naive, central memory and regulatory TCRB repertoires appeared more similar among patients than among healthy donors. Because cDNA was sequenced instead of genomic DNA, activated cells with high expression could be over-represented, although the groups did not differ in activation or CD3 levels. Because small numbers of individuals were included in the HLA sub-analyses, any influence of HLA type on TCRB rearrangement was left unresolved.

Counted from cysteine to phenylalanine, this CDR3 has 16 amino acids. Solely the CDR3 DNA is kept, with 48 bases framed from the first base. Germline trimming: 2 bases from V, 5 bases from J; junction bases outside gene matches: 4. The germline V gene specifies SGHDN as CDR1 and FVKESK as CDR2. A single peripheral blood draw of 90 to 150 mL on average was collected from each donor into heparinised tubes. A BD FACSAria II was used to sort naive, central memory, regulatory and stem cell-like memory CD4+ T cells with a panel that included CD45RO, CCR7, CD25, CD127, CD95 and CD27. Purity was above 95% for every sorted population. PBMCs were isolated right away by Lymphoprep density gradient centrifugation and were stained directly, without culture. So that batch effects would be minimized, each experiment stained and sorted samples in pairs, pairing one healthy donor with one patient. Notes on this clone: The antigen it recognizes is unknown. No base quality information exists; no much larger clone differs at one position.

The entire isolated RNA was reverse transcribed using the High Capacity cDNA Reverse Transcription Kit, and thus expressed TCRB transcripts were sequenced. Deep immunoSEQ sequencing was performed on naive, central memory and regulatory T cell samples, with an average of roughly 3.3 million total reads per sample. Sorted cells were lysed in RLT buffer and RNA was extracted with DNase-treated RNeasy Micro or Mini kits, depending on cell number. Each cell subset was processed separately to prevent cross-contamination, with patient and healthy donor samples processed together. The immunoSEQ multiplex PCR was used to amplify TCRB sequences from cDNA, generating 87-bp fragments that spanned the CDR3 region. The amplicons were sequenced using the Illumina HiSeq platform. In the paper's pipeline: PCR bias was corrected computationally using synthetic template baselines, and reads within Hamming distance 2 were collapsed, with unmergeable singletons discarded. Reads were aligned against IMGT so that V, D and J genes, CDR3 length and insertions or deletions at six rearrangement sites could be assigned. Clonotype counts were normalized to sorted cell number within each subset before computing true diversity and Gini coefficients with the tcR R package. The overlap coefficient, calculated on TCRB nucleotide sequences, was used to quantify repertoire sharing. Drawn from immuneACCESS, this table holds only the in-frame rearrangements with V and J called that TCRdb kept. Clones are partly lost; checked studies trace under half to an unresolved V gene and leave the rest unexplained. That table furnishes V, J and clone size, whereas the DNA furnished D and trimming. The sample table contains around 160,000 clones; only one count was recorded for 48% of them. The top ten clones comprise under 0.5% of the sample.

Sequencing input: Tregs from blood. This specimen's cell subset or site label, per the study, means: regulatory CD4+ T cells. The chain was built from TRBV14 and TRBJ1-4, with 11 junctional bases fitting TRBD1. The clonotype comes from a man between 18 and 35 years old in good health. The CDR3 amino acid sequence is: CASSQRGTGGNEKLFF. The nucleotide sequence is TGTGCCAGCAGCCAACGAGGGACAGGGGGGAATGAAAAACTGTTTTTT.